A selection of T cell receptor beta chains follows, all from one sample in a study of T cell responses to AZD1222 COVID-19 vaccine. Here immunoSEQ multiplex PCR was the method, and the copy in TCRdb shows in-frame clones only, minus some. The sample has 110,000 to 150,000 clones, 80% to 90% seen once. This specimen consisted of peripheral blood, obtained on day 0 of AZD1222 vaccination. The source is an adult in good health. Each CDR3 is given with its conserved first and last residue. Each record gives: V gene, clone size, D gene, J gene, CDR3 protein, CDR3 DNA. D genes are given only for firm matches. Expanded clones are given a class, and other clones once, few, many or no size at all.

V gene: TRBV5-6
clone size: NA
D gene: NA
J gene: TRBJ1-5
CDR3 protein: CASSLGLGDQPQHF
CDR3 DNA: TGTGCCAGCAGCTTAGGTCTGGGGGATCAGCCCCAGCATTTT

V gene: TRBV7-9
clone size: NA
D gene: NA
J gene: TRBJ1-2
CDR3 protein: CASSLAAGGTFYGYTF
CDR3 DNA: TGTGCCAGCAGCTTGGCGGCGGGGGGAACCTTCTATGGCTACACCTTC

V gene: TRBV30
clone size: NA
D gene: NA
J gene: TRBJ2-7
CDR3 protein: CAWGSAHEQYF
CDR3 DNA: TGTGCCTGGGGCTCAGCCCACGAGCAGTACTTC

V gene: TRBV30
clone size: few
D gene: NA
J gene: TRBJ1-5
CDR3 protein: CAWDTGPNQPQHF
CDR3 DNA: TGTGCCTGGGACACCGGCCCCAATCAGCCCCAGCATTTT

V gene: TRBV10-3
clone size: NA
D gene: TRBD1
J gene: TRBJ2-3
CDR3 protein: CATAGTGLYTQYF
CDR3 DNA: TGTGCCACCGCCGGGACAGGGTTATATACGCAGTATTTT

V gene: TRBV5-6
clone size: NA
D gene: TRBD1
J gene: TRBJ1-6
CDR3 protein: CASSLDRGDSPLHF
CDR3 DNA: TGTGCCAGCAGCCTGGACAGGGGTGATTCACCCCTCCACTTT

V gene: TRBV7-8
clone size: NA
D gene: TRBD1
J gene: TRBJ1-1
CDR3 protein: CASRYRGRRDTEAFF
CDR3 DNA: TGTGCCAGCAGATACAGGGGGCGCCGAGACACTGAAGCTTTCTTT

V gene: TRBV3-1/TRBV3-2
clone size: NA
D gene: NA
J gene: TRBJ2-7
CDR3 protein: CASSQATGHSYEQYF
CDR3 DNA: TGTGCCAGCAGCCAAGCTACAGGACACTCCTACGAGCAGTACTTC

V gene: TRBV7-9
clone size: once
D gene: NA
J gene: TRBJ2-7
CDR3 protein: CASSPRQAYSYEQYF
CDR3 DNA: TGTGCCAGCAGCCCCCGCCAGGCATACTCCTACGAGCAGTACTTC

V gene: TRBV27
clone size: NA
D gene: NA
J gene: TRBJ2-7
CDR3 protein: CASSSPALGEQYF
CDR3 DNA: TGTGCCAGCAGTTCCCCCGCTCTCGGCGAGCAGTACTTC

V gene: TRBV27
clone size: NA
D gene: TRBD2
J gene: TRBJ2-1
CDR3 protein: CASSIRAGGPHEQFF
CDR3 DNA: TGTGCCAGCAGTATAAGAGCGGGGGGGCCGCATGAGCAGTTCTTC

V gene: TRBV3-1/TRBV3-2
clone size: NA
D gene: NA
J gene: TRBJ2-5
CDR3 protein: CASSQGVGGQETQYF
CDR3 DNA: TGTGCCAGCAGCCAAGGGGTTGGGGGCCAAGAGACCCAGTACTTC

V gene: TRBV4-1
clone size: NA
D gene: NA
J gene: TRBJ1-1
CDR3 protein: CASSLGWGGTEAFF
CDR3 DNA: TGCGCCAGCAGCCTAGGATGGGGAGGGACTGAAGCTTTCTTT

V gene: TRBV25-1
clone size: NA
D gene: TRBD1
J gene: TRBJ1-1
CDR3 protein: CASSATGGTEAFF
CDR3 DNA: TGTGCCAGCAGTGCGACAGGGGGCACTGAAGCTTTCTTT

V gene: TRBV29-1
clone size: NA
D gene: TRBD2
J gene: TRBJ2-7
CDR3 protein: CSAVGRLAGVEQYF
CDR3 DNA: TGCAGCGCAGTGGGACGGCTAGCGGGAGTCGAGCAGTACTTC

V gene: TRBV18
clone size: NA
D gene: NA
J gene: TRBJ1-5
CDR3 protein: CASSPFPAQPQHF
CDR3 DNA: TGTGCCAGCTCACCATTTCCTGCCCAGCCCCAGCATTTT

V gene: TRBV19
clone size: NA
D gene: NA
J gene: TRBJ1-5
CDR3 protein: CASTNRVSNQPQHF
CDR3 DNA: TGTGCCAGTACCAACAGGGTCAGCAATCAGCCCCAGCATTTT

V gene: TRBV11-3
clone size: once
D gene: NA
J gene: TRBJ2-2
CDR3 protein: CASSPGLGQGPNTGELFF
CDR3 DNA: TGTGCCAGCAGCCCCGGATTGGGGCAGGGACCCAACACCGGGGAGCTGTTTTTT

V gene: TRBV6-5
clone size: NA
D gene: NA
J gene: TRBJ2-3
CDR3 protein: CASRHRDGTDTQYF
CDR3 DNA: TGTGCCAGCAGGCACCGGGACGGCACAGATACGCAGTATTTT

V gene: TRBV21-1
clone size: NA
D gene: NA
J gene: TRBJ2-1
CDR3 protein: CASSKAWGLAGNEQFF
CDR3 DNA: TGTGCCAGCAGCAAAGCCTGGGGGCTAGCGGGGAATGAGCAGTTCTTC

V gene: TRBV18
clone size: once
D gene: TRBD2
J gene: TRBJ2-7
CDR3 protein: CASSQSRTSGNHEQYF
CDR3 DNA: TGTGCCAGCTCACAATCCCGGACTAGCGGGAATCACGAGCAGTACTTC

V gene: TRBV7-9
clone size: few
D gene: NA
J gene: TRBJ2-7
CDR3 protein: CASSLSGGRDEQYF
CDR3 DNA: TGTGCCAGCAGCCTCTCCGGGGGGCGAGACGAGCAGTACTTC

V gene: TRBV6-4
clone size: NA
D gene: NA
J gene: TRBJ1-6
CDR3 protein: CASSVGGRGISPLHF
CDR3 DNA: TGTGCCAGCAGCGTTGGGGGACGGGGGATTTCACCCCTCCACTTT

V gene: TRBV12-3/TRBV12-4
clone size: NA
D gene: NA
J gene: TRBJ2-1
CDR3 protein: CASSPQTGNEQFF
CDR3 DNA: TGTGCCAGCAGCCCGCAGACTGGCAATGAGCAGTTCTTC

V gene: TRBV3-1/TRBV3-2
clone size: NA
D gene: NA
J gene: TRBJ2-7
CDR3 protein: CASSQGLSYEQYF
CDR3 DNA: TGTGCCAGCAGCCAAGGTCTGAGCTACGAGCAGTACTTC

V gene: TRBV7-2
clone size: NA
D gene: TRBD2
J gene: TRBJ2-3
CDR3 protein: CASSHYPTSGMGDTQYF
CDR3 DNA: TGTGCCAGCAGCCATTATCCGACTAGCGGGATGGGGGATACGCAGTATTTT

V gene: TRBV3-1/TRBV3-2
clone size: once
D gene: NA
J gene: TRBJ2-7
CDR3 protein: CASSQVDEGQEYF
CDR3 DNA: TGTGCCAGCAGCCAAGTTGATGAAGGGCAGGAGTACTTC

V gene: TRBV5-1
clone size: NA
D gene: TRBD2
J gene: TRBJ2-1
CDR3 protein: CASSLGLAPTNEQFF
CDR3 DNA: TGCGCCAGCAGCTTGGGACTAGCGCCAACCAATGAGCAGTTCTTC

V gene: TRBV5-4
clone size: NA
D gene: NA
J gene: TRBJ1-2
CDR3 protein: CASNVDGTGYTF
CDR3 DNA: TGTGCCAGCAATGTGGACGGTACTGGCTACACCTTC

V gene: TRBV5-4
clone size: once
D gene: TRBD2
J gene: TRBJ2-7
CDR3 protein: CASSSAGGEQYF
CDR3 DNA: TGTGCCAGCAGCTCCGCGGGGGGCGAGCAGTACTTC

V gene: TRBV6-2/TRBV6-3
clone size: NA
D gene: NA
J gene: TRBJ1-6
CDR3 protein: CASSRAALSSYNSPLHF
CDR3 DNA: TGTGCCAGCAGCCGCGCTGCCTTGAGCTCCTATAATTCACCCCTCCACTTT

V gene: TRBV5-1
clone size: NA
D gene: NA
J gene: TRBJ1-4
CDR3 protein: CASSLGAAGANEKLFF
CDR3 DNA: TGCGCCAGCAGCTTGGGGGCCGCCGGAGCTAATGAAAAACTGTTTTTT

V gene: TRBV30
clone size: NA
D gene: NA
J gene: TRBJ1-2
CDR3 protein: CAWSVSSQGGYTF
CDR3 DNA: TGTGCCTGGAGTGTAAGTTCCCAAGGGGGCTACACCTTC

V gene: TRBV9
clone size: NA
D gene: TRBD2
J gene: TRBJ2-3
CDR3 protein: CASSVRSGVDTQYF
CDR3 DNA: TGTGCCAGCAGTGTCCGGAGCGGGGTAGATACGCAGTATTTT

V gene: TRBV10-3
clone size: NA
D gene: NA
J gene: TRBJ2-7
CDR3 protein: CATSGGESLYEQYF
CDR3 DNA: TGTGCCACCTCAGGGGGGGAAAGCCTCTACGAGCAGTACTTC

V gene: TRBV5-1
clone size: NA
D gene: NA
J gene: TRBJ2-3
CDR3 protein: CASSSSPTDTQYF
CDR3 DNA: TGCGCCAGCAGTTCGAGTCCCACAGATACGCAGTATTTT

V gene: TRBV14
clone size: once
D gene: NA
J gene: TRBJ2-1
CDR3 protein: CASSQDWATSYNEQFF
CDR3 DNA: TGTGCCAGCAGCCAAGATTGGGCGACTTCCTACAATGAGCAGTTCTTC

V gene: TRBV2
clone size: NA
D gene: NA
J gene: TRBJ1-1
CDR3 protein: CASRSPGYTEAFF
CDR3 DNA: TGTGCCAGCAGGAGCCCGGGGTACACTGAAGCTTTCTTT

V gene: TRBV7-2
clone size: few
D gene: NA
J gene: TRBJ1-5
CDR3 protein: CASSLDSSSNQPQHF
CDR3 DNA: TGTGCCAGCAGCTTAGACAGCTCCTCAAATCAGCCCCAGCATTTT

V gene: TRBV5-1
clone size: NA
D gene: NA
J gene: TRBJ1-1
CDR3 protein: CASSYSGQNTEAFF
CDR3 DNA: TGCGCCAGCAGCTACTCGGGACAGAACACTGAAGCTTTCTTT